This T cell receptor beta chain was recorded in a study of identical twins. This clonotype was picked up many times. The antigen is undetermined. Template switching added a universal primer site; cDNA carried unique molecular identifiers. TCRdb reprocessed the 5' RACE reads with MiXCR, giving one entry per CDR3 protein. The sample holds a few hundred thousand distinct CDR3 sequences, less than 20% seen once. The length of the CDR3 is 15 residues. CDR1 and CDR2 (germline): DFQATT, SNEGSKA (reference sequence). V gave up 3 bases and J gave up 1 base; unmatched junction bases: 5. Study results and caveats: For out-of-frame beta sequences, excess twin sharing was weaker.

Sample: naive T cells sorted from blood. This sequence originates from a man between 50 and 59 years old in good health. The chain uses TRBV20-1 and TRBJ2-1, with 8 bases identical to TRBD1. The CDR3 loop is CSASGQGWSYNEQFF. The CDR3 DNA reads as TGCAGTGCTAGTGGACAGGGCTGGTCCTACAATGAGCAGTTCTTC.